The rows below give T cell receptor beta chains drawn from one sample of a study of siplizumab effects on memory and regulatory T cells. Assay: immunoSEQ multiplex PCR; the TCRdb copy retains only in-frame clones and omits some. In the table there are under 150,000 clones, about 94% of which are singletons. The sample taken for sequencing was non-Treg CD4+ T cells sorted from blood. The receptor source for this set is a human donor in good health. CDR3s include the opening cysteine and the closing phenylalanine or tryptophan. The D gene is left open where the match is weak. Only part of the rows carry a size: once, few, many, or a class if the clone is expanded.

TRBD2 | once | TRBJ2-3 | TRBV7-2 | CASSSLAGVDTQYF | TGTGCCAGCAGCTCCCTAGCGGGGGTGGATACGCAGTATTTT
- | once | TRBJ2-3 | TRBV30 | CAWTSKGFTDTQYF | TGTGCCTGGACGTCAAAGGGGTTCACAGATACGCAGTATTTT
TRBD1 | - | TRBJ1-4 | TRBV9 | CASSVYRGDNEKLFF | TGTGCCAGCAGCGTGTACAGGGGCGACAATGAAAAACTGTTTTTT
- | - | TRBJ2-7 | TRBV14 | CASSQRTYPKEQYF | TGTGCCAGCAGCCAGAGAACCTACCCTAAGGAGCAGTACTTC
TRBD2 | - | TRBJ2-7 | TRBV5-6 | CASSAGWTGGGYEQYF | TGTGCCAGCAGCGCGGGGTGGACGGGGGGTGGCTACGAGCAGTACTTC
- | - | TRBJ2-5 | TRBV27 | CASSSWGAGQETQYF | TGTGCCAGCAGTTCCTGGGGAGCGGGCCAAGAGACCCAGTACTTC
- | - | TRBJ1-4 | TRBV30 | CAWCPQQAFRRKLFF | TGTGCCTGGTGTCCCCAGCAGGCCTTCCGTCGAAAACTGTTTTTT
TRBD2 | - | TRBJ2-3 | TRBV7-9 | CASGAGLAGTDTQYF | TGTGCCAGCGGAGCCGGACTAGCGGGCACAGATACGCAGTATTTT
- | - | TRBJ1-3 | TRBV30 | CAWDSGSGNTIYF | TGTGCCTGGGATTCAGGGAGTGGAAACACCATATATTTT
TRBD2 | - | TRBJ2-1 | TRBV7-9 | CASSLIAGSEQFF | TGTGCCAGCAGCTTAATAGCGGGAAGTGAGCAGTTCTTC
TRBD1 | - | TRBJ1-3 | TRBV5-1 | CASSFEQGASGNTIYF | TGCGCCAGCAGCTTTGAACAGGGGGCCTCTGGAAACACCATATATTTT
TRBD2 | - | TRBJ2-1 | TRBV5-4 | CASTGVGAGENNEQFF | TGTGCCAGCACCGGAGTAGGGGCGGGAGAGAACAATGAGCAGTTCTTC
- | - | TRBJ1-2 | TRBV27 | CASSSRRDYGYTF | TGTGCCAGCAGTTCTCGCAGGGACTATGGCTACACCTTC
- | - | TRBJ2-5 | TRBV20-1 | CSASGWETQYF | TGCAGTGCTAGCGGGTGGGAGACCCAGTACTTC
- | - | TRBJ1-2 | TRBV29-1 | CSVVLEDYGYTF | TGCAGCGTTGTATTGGAGGACTATGGCTACACCTTC
- | - | TRBJ1-2 | TRBV18 | CASSPVVGQGLNGYTF | TGTGCCAGCTCACCGGTCGTGGGGCAGGGGCTTAATGGCTACACCTTC
- | - | TRBJ2-7 | TRBV4-1 | CASSQEERTRREQYF | TGCGCCAGCAGCCAAGAGGAGCGGACCAGGAGGGAGCAGTACTTC
- | - | TRBJ2-5 | TRBV7-9 | CASSYGGGAETQYF | TGTGCCAGCAGCTATGGGGGCGGGGCGGAGACCCAGTACTTC
TRBD2 | - | TRBJ2-5 | TRBV7-2 | CASSPYSGPFQTQYF | TGTGCCAGCAGCCCCTATAGCGGGCCCTTTCAGACCCAGTACTTC
- | - | TRBJ2-1 | TRBV2 | CASMRAKGFYNEQFF | TGTGCCAGCATGCGGGCAAAGGGCTTCTACAATGAGCAGTTCTTC
TRBD2 | - | TRBJ2-3 | TRBV12-5 | CASGLVISGTPGAQYF | TGTGCTAGTGGTTTGGTAATTAGCGGGACTCCGGGGGCGCAGTATTTT
TRBD2 | - | TRBJ2-1 | TRBV9 | CASSVVAGGRNEQFF | TGTGCCAGCAGCGTAGTTGCGGGAGGGCGGAATGAGCAGTTCTTC
- | - | TRBJ1-2 | TRBV4-1 | CASSFRPTDNYGYTF | TGCGCCAGCAGCTTCCGACCTACGGATAACTATGGCTACACCTTC
- | - | TRBJ2-5 | TRBV6-1 | CASSLGTSQETQYF | TGTGCCAGCTCGTTGGGGACTTCCCAAGAGACCCAGTACTTC
TRBD2 | - | TRBJ2-2 | TRBV5-1 | CASSFGLAGTNTGELFF | TGCGCCAGCAGTTTCGGACTAGCGGGAACGAACACCGGGGAGCTGTTTTTT
TRBD1 | once | TRBJ1-6 | TRBV5-1 | CASSLGDSNNSPLHF | TGCGCCAGCAGCTTGGGGGACAGTAATAATTCACCCCTCCACTTT
- | - | TRBJ1-5 | TRBV6-1 | CASSGGGRNQPQHF | TGTGCCAGCAGTGGGGGGGGCCGGAATCAGCCCCAGCATTTT
TRBD2 | - | TRBJ2-4 | TRBV28 | CASSREGLAKNIQYF | TGTGCCAGCAGTCGGGAGGGTTTAGCCAAAAACATTCAGTACTTC
TRBD1 | once | TRBJ1-3 | TRBV18 | CASSRTTGTGNTIYF | TGTGCCAGCTCACGTACGACAGGGACCGGAAACACCATATATTTT
TRBD2 | - | TRBJ2-3 | TRBV10-2 | CASRLAGGDTQYF | TGCGCCAGCAGACTAGCGGGGGGGGATACGCAGTATTTT
TRBD1 | - | TRBJ2-7 | TRBV6-5 | CASSRGQAAYEQYF | TGTGCCAGCAGTCGGGGACAGGCGGCCTACGAGCAGTACTTC
- | - | TRBJ1-5 | TRBV2 | CASSELESQPQHF | TGTGCCAGCAGTGAACTCGAGAGTCAGCCCCAGCATTTT
- | - | TRBJ2-7 | TRBV28 | CASSSRQARYEQYF | TGTGCCAGCAGTTCCCGACAGGCCCGCTACGAGCAGTACTTC
- | - | TRBJ1-5 | TRBV5-1 | CASRRDSNQPQHF | TGCGCCAGCCGCAGGGATAGCAATCAGCCCCAGCATTTT
- | - | TRBJ2-1 | TRBV5-1 | CASSDRLGPLSEQFF | TGCGCCAGCAGCGATCGACTAGGACCCCTTAGTGAGCAGTTCTTC
- | - | TRBJ1-2 | TRBV10-3 | CATCSDPAYGYTF | TGTGCCACCTGCTCGGACCCCGCCTATGGCTACACCTTC
TRBD1 | - | TRBJ2-3 | TRBV7-6 | CASSLDTGGSTDTQYF | TGTGCCAGCAGCTTAGATACAGGGGGTAGCACAGATACGCAGTATTTT
TRBD2 | - | TRBJ2-1 | TRBV29-1 | CSVEDLAGALEKFF | TGCAGCGTTGAAGATCTAGCGGGAGCCCTCGAGAAGTTCTTC
- | - | TRBJ1-4 | TRBV18 | CASSPQGMDGGEKLFF | TGTGCCAGCTCACCACAGGGGATGGATGGTGGTGAAAAACTGTTTTTT
- | - | TRBJ1-2 | TRBV20-1 | CSAKTRYGYTF | TGCAGTGCTAAGACCCGCTATGGCTACACCTTC
TRBD2 | - | TRBJ2-7 | TRBV9 | CASSASLAGVLNEQYF | TGTGCCAGCAGCGCCTCTCTAGCGGGGGTCCTCAACGAGCAGTACTTC
- | - | TRBJ2-1 | TRBV23-1 | CASSPLRGQFF | TGCGCCAGCAGTCCGTTAAGGGGGCAGTTCTTC